The rows below give T cell receptor beta chains drawn from one sample of a study of long-term antiretroviral therapy in people with HIV. Method: immunoSEQ multiplex PCR; TCRdb's copy keeps in-frame clones and lacks some. The sample shows approximately 47,000 clones, approximately 79% of them seen only once. Specimen: unsorted PBMCs, collected 0.8 years after starting antiretroviral therapy. These receptors were collected from a woman between 18 and 29 years old with HIV. Both conserved end residues are part of each CDR3. A D gene is named only where the DNA matches it firmly. Only part of the rows carry a size: once, few, many, or a class if the clone is expanded.

TRBV5-1	-	TRBJ2-5	-	CASSLLPSGETQYF	TGCGCCAGCAGCTTGTTGCCTTCGGGAGAGACCCAGTACTTC
TRBV7-9	few	TRBJ1-3	-	CASSSDRQFGNTIYF	TGTGCCAGCAGCTCGGACAGACAATTTGGAAACACCATATATTTT
TRBV19	-	TRBJ2-7	TRBD2	CASSSSGTSGSYEQYF	TGTGCCAGTAGTAGTTCCGGGACTAGCGGTTCCTACGAGCAGTACTTC
TRBV5-1	-	TRBJ2-2	-	CASSFLQGNTGELFF	TGCGCCAGCAGCTTTTTACAGGGTAACACCGGGGAGCTGTTTTTT
TRBV13	-	TRBJ2-1	TRBD2	CASSSPKREGPFPSEQFF	TGTGCCAGCAGCTCACCCAAGCGGGAGGGCCCTTTTCCGTCTGAGCAGTTCTTC
TRBV9	few	TRBJ2-7	-	CASSVEGYEQYF	TGTGCCAGCAGCGTAGAGGGCTACGAGCAGTACTTC
TRBV28	few	TRBJ2-7	-	CASCRAPGGQYF	TGTGCCAGCTGTCGAGCCCCCGGTGGGCAGTACTTC
TRBV5-8	-	TRBJ1-2	-	CASSSVGRDIPIIHGYTF	TGTGCCAGCAGCTCAGTCGGAAGGGACATCCCTATAATCCATGGCTACACCTTC
TRBV27	-	TRBJ1-2	TRBD1	CATRTGGGYTF	TGTGCCACTAGGACAGGGGGCGGCTACACCTTC
TRBV5-1	-	TRBJ1-1	-	CASQAGKGDTEAFF	TGCGCCAGTCAAGCTGGGAAGGGAGATACTGAAGCTTTCTTT
TRBV27	medium-sized	TRBJ1-1	-	CASSLSGRQAFF	TGTGCCAGCAGTTTATCAGGACGGCAAGCTTTCTTT
TRBV7-9	-	TRBJ2-7	TRBD2	CASSPKSGTSGLYEQYF	TGTGCCAGCAGCCCAAAAAGCGGGACTAGCGGTCTGTACGAGCAGTACTTC
TRBV7-9	once	TRBJ1-1	-	CASSLGKAGNTEAFF	TGTGCCAGCAGCTTGGGGAAGGCGGGGAACACTGAAGCTTTCTTT
TRBV9	-	TRBJ2-2	-	CASSALRVTGELFF	TGTGCCAGCAGCGCCCTGAGGGTCACCGGGGAGCTGTTTTTT
TRBV27	few	TRBJ2-7	TRBD1	CASIMTGGESEQYF	TGTGCCAGCATCATGACAGGGGGCGAGAGCGAGCAGTACTTC
TRBV6-5	-	TRBJ1-3	TRBD1	CASSTGGSGNTIYF	TGTGCCAGCAGTACAGGGGGCTCCGGAAACACCATATATTTT
TRBV6-4	-	TRBJ2-1	TRBD2	CASSTGTSGSNEQFF	TGTGCCAGCAGCACCGGGACTAGCGGGAGTAATGAGCAGTTCTTC
TRBV11-2	-	TRBJ2-7	-	CASRPPGHGLWEQYF	TGTGCCAGCAGACCACCGGGACACGGGCTATGGGAGCAGTACTTC
TRBV7-6	few	TRBJ2-7	TRBD1	CASSLVGQGFEQYF	TGTGCCAGCAGCTTGGTGGGACAGGGATTTGAGCAGTACTTC
TRBV7-6	once	TRBJ2-5	-	CASSFRLETQYF	TGTGCCAGCAGCTTTCGGTTGGAGACCCAGTACTTC
TRBV28	-	TRBJ2-1	TRBD1	CASVGQVTFNEQFF	TGTGCCAGCGTGGGACAGGTGACTTTTAATGAGCAGTTCTTC